This T cell receptor beta chain originates from a study of beta chain features in type 1 diabetes. Study in general: Age and gender were similar between patients and healthy donors, as were cell yields.

Sorted cells reached over 95% purity in every population. The germline V gene encodes CDR1 SGHTA and CDR2 FQGNSA. Trimming cost V 6 bases and J 2 bases, with 13 bases left between them. The CDR3 consists of 14 residues. Overall study results and limits: cDNA sequencing could over-represent cells with high TCR expression. When VDJ junctions were examined, type 1 diabetes patients showed fewer insertions and more deletions.

To note about this clone: No antigen is known for it.

Expressed TCRB transcripts got sequenced, as all isolated RNA was reverse transcribed. Sequencing used immunoSEQ multiplex PCR; TCRdb keeps in-frame clones, though not all of them. The sample holds approximately 170,000 clones, 7% to 10% seen once. The specimen sequenced was central memory CD4+ T cells from blood. The chain recombines TRBV7-2 with TRBJ2-5; no clear D gene. The sequence came from a woman between 18 and 30 years old in good health. CDR3 protein: CASRTDRSQETQYF. The DNA of the CDR3 is TGTGCCAGCAGAACCGACCGGAGTCAAGAGACCCAGTACTTC.